This TCR beta chain was captured by sequencing in a study of blood T cell repertoires in COVID-19. Authors' analysis steps: Amplification of reference gene primers provided the estimated nucleated cell counts. The method was immunoSEQ multiplex PCR; TCRdb's version includes in-frame clones alone and lacks a portion of them. The V and J calls and the clone size are those of that table, but D and trimming were determined from the DNA. The table records about 160,000 clones, about 80% of them present only once. V was clipped by 0 bases and J by 4 bases, with 7 bases between them. This CDR3 spans 13 amino acids. Germline V gene data show CDR1 as SGHRS and CDR2 as YFSETQ.

What was sequenced was peripheral blood. The receptor was isolated from a woman older than 75 with acute or convalescent COVID-19. This chain joins TRBV5-1 and TRBJ1-2; D call uncertain. The CDR3 DNA reads as TGCGCCAGCAGCTTGGAGAGATCCTATGGCTACACCTTC. This translates into CASSLERSYGYTF.